These 30 T cell receptor beta chains were all obtained from the same sample, sequenced in a study of shared clonotypes between healthy human individuals. The protocol was immunoSEQ multiplex PCR, while the TCRdb copy is restricted to in-frame clones and leaves out a portion. This sample yields about 2.2 million clones, of which 90% to 95% are seen a single time; more than 1.5% belongs to the top ten. Naive CD8 cells were CD45RO-negative, positively selected for CCR7, excluding terminally differentiated effector memory CD45RA+ cells. The material sequenced was naive CD8+ T cells from PBMCs. Receptor source: a man in his late teens or twenties in good health. Some clones in this sample may be carry-over from other donors' samples.

V and J are TRBV29-1 and TRBJ2-4, with TRBD1 matching 7 bases. Per germline, CDR1 SQVTM and CDR2 ANQGSEA. The CDR3 is 14 residues long. The V gene end was trimmed by 1 base and the J gene end by 7 bases; junction bases not matched to a gene: 7. This CDR3 is CSVEAHGTANIQYF. For the CDR3, the DNA is TGCAGCGTTGAAGCTCACGGGACAGCTAACATTCAGTACTTC.

The CDR3 here is CASSWTSGINNEQFF. As DNA, the CDR3 is TGTGCCAGCAGTTGGACTAGCGGTATCAACAATGAGCAGTTCTTC. V gene TRBV27 combines with J gene TRBJ2-1, with 10 bases fitting TRBD2. With V trimmed by 4 bases and J by 5 bases, 5 bases remained unmatched. CDR1 MNHEY and CDR2 SMNVEV come from the germline V gene (reference sequence). The CDR3 is 15 amino acids.

This chain uses TRBV18 with TRBJ2-5; D not certain. The CDR3 totals 13 residues. Trimming cost V 1 base and J 5 bases, with 8 bases left between them. CDR1 and CDR2 (germline): KGHSH, LQKENI. DNA for the CDR3: TGTGCCAGCTCACCACTGCGGTACGAGACCCAGTACTTC. This sequence encodes CASSPLRYETQYF.

The chain carries TRBV10-3 and TRBJ2-7; tentative D call: TRBD1 (5 bases). There are 13 residues in the CDR3. V gave up 6 bases and J gave up 3 bases, with 12 bases separating them. Germline lookup yields CDR1 ENHRY and CDR2 SYGVKD. The CDR3, as DNA: TGTGCCATCAGACCGACAGAAGACTACGAGCAGTACTTC. Its protein product is CAIRPTEDYEQYF.

The J gene is TRBJ2-1, the V gene TRBV6-6, with D possibly called TRBD1 or TRBD2 (5 bases each). The V gene's germline CDR1 is MNHNY and CDR2 SVGAGI (reference sequence). CDR3 length: 16 amino acids. V was trimmed by 2 bases and J by 2 bases, leaving 13 bases between them. The chain's CDR3 is CASSYHGAHTYNEQFF. The CDR3 nucleotides read TGTGCCAGCAGTTACCACGGGGCGCACACCTACAATGAGCAGTTCTTC.

The chain carries TRBV6-5 and TRBJ1-2; D remains unclear. CDR1 and CDR2 (germline): MNHEY, SVGAGI. Trimming left V 3 bases short and J 6 bases short, with 11 bases between. The CDR3 contains 13 residues. In nucleotides, the CDR3 is TGTGCCAGCAGTTATTTGAGTTTGGATGGCTACACCTTC. Translation gives CASSYLSLDGYTF.

In its sample, this clone was seen a few times. In the same sample, other DNA sequences code for this CDR3. CDR3 DNA sequence: TGTGCCAGTAGTATAGGGGGACTACCGAACACTGAAGCTTTCTTT. Translation gives CASSIGGLPNTEAFF. The chain combines TRBV19 with TRBJ1-1, with D possibly TRBD1 on 5 matching bases. The CDR3 totals 15 residues. Per the germline V gene, CDR1 is LNHDA and CDR2 is SQIVND (reference sequence). Trimming cost V 1 base and J 1 base, with 10 bases left between them.

The rearrangement links TRBV27 to TRBJ2-7; 10 bases match TRBD1. This CDR3 comprises 15 residues. Trimming removed 5 bases from V and 4 bases from J; junction bases left unmatched: 8. Per the germline V gene, CDR1 is MNHEY and CDR2 is SMNVEV (reference sequence). The CDR3 protein is CASSPAGTGVYEQYF. The CDR3, as DNA: TGTGCCAGCAGTCCGGCGGGGACAGGGGTGTACGAGCAGTACTTC.

This chain links TRBV6-1 with TRBJ2-7; D possibly uses TRBD1 or TRBD2 (5 bases each). The length of the CDR3 is 16 residues. Germline CDR1 and CDR2: MNHNS and SASEGT. V was clipped by 1 base and J by 4 bases, with 17 bases between them. The CDR3 reads CASSEERWGGVYEQYF. The CDR3, as DNA: TGTGCCAGCAGTGAAGAGCGGTGGGGCGGAGTTTACGAGCAGTACTTC.

The chain couples TRBV28 to TRBJ1-4, with D maybe TRBD1 (5 bases). The V end lost 10 bases, the J end lost 6 bases, and 15 bases lay between the germline ends. Germline loops: CDR1 MDHEN, CDR2 SYDVKM. The CDR3 loop spans 13 amino acids. CDR3 loop: CAIAGTGDEKLFF. CDR3 nucleotides: TGTGCCATTGCCGGGACCGGGGATGAAAAACTGTTTTTT.

As to this clone: The same CDR3 arises from other DNA sequences in this sample as well. V is TRBV28 and J is TRBJ2-7; D may be TRBD1 (6 bases). The CDR3 totals 14 residues. The germline V gene has CDR1 MDHEN and CDR2 SYDVKM. Trimming removed 5 bases from V and 2 bases from J, with 13 bases in between. The DNA of the CDR3 is TGTGCCAGCAGTCTCCCGGGACAACCCTACGAGCAGTACTTC. Its protein is CASSLPGQPYEQYF.

The V call is TRBV18, the J call TRBJ2-3, with 7 bases aligning to TRBD2. Germline assignment: CDR1 KGHSH and CDR2 LQKENI. The V and J ends lost 2 bases and 6 bases, in that order; junction bases with no gene match: 11. This CDR3 is built from 16 residues. The CDR3 DNA sequence: TGTGCCAGCTCACCAAAGGGGACCCGGGGGGAGGATACGCAGTATTTT. This codes for CASSPKGTRGEDTQYF.

The V and J genes are TRBV9 and TRBJ1-5; TRBD1 is a possible D gene (6 bases). CDR1 and CDR2 from the germline V gene are SGDLS and YYNGEE. This CDR3 spans 15 amino acids. V lost 4 bases and J lost 4, with 15 bases in between. CDR3: CASSPYATGNQPQHF. Here the CDR3 DNA reads TGTGCCAGCAGCCCGTACGCTACAGGGAATCAGCCCCAGCATTTT.

This chain links TRBV7-2 with TRBJ2-7; D ambiguous. Trimming took 5 bases from V and 6 from J, leaving 14 bases between them. This CDR3 has 13 amino acids. CDR1 and CDR2 from the germline V gene are SGHTA and FQGNSA. The DNA for the CDR3 is TGTGCCAGCAGCACTCACCCCGACGCCGAGCAGTACTTC. This gives the protein CASSTHPDAEQYF.

The chain combines TRBV7-9 with TRBJ1-3, with TRBD1 identical over 8 bases. J lost 8 bases, V lost 2 bases, and 5 bases had no gene match. The CDR3 covers 14 residues. Germline CDR1 reads SEHNR; CDR2 reads FQNEAQ (reference sequence). In nucleotides, the CDR3 is TGTGCCAGCAGCTTAATCAGGGGGCAAGACACCATATATTTT. Its protein is CASSLIRGQDTIYF. Full variable domain (outside the CDR3, taken from reference TRBV7-9 and TRBJ1-3): DTGVSQNPRHKITKRGQNVTFRCDPISEHNRLYWYRQTLGQGPEFLTYFQNEAQLEKSRLLSDRFSAERPKGSFSTLEIQRTEQGDSAMYLCASSLIRGQDTIYFGEGSWLTVV.

V gene TRBV27 combines with J gene TRBJ2-3; TRBD2 matches 9 bases. Per the germline V gene, CDR1 is MNHEY and CDR2 is SMNVEV (reference sequence). The trim removed 6 bases at V and 0 bases at J, leaving 13 bases unmatched. The CDR3 spans 18 residues. The DNA of the CDR3 is TGTGCCAGCAGCAGTCAGAGACTAGCGGCCTTTAGCACAGATACGCAGTATTTT. As protein: CASSSQRLAAFSTDTQYF.

The chain employs TRBV19 and TRBJ1-1; D is unclear. This CDR3 is built from 11 residues. Germline CDR1 is LNHDA and CDR2 is SQIVND (reference sequence). CDR3 in amino acids: CAGTLNTEAFF. The CDR3 DNA is TGTGCGGGTACACTCAACACTGAAGCTTTCTTT.

The chain employs TRBV29-1 and TRBJ1-2; 7 nucleotides align to TRBD1. The V gene's germline CDR1 is SQVTM and CDR2 ANQGSEA. CDR3 size: 10 residues. The J segment lost 14 bases and the V segment lost 1 base, leaving 4 bases of the junction unmatched. CDR3 nucleotides: TGCAGCGTTGAAGGGGGGGACAGAACCTTC. Encoded protein: CSVEGGDRTF.

CDR3 region: CASSSYPRGEYGYTF. Here the CDR3 DNA reads TGTGCCAGCAGCTCCTACCCCAGGGGAGAGTATGGCTACACCTTC. V is TRBV11-1 and J is TRBJ1-2; maybe TRBD1 (6 bases). Looked up from germline, CDR1 is SGHAT and CDR2 is FQDESV (reference sequence). V was cut by 4 bases and J by 5 bases, with 17 bases left in between. The CDR3 consists of 15 residues.

This chain links TRBV19 with TRBJ2-3, with D possibly TRBD2 on 6 matching bases. CDR1 is LNHDA, CDR2 SQIVND, per germline (reference sequence). Trimming stripped 4 bases from V and 0 bases from J, with 11 bases between. The CDR3 has 15 residues. The CDR3 loop is CASSKGAGSTDTQYF. The DNA for the CDR3 is TGTGCCAGTAGTAAGGGAGCGGGCAGCACAGATACGCAGTATTTT.

This chain links TRBV27 with TRBJ2-1; D remains ambiguous. CDR3 size: 14 residues. Germline values: CDR1 MNHEY, CDR2 SMNVEV (reference sequence). With 2 bases removed from V and 6 bases from J, the gap between germline ends came to 11 bases. This CDR3 reads CASSLRTPANEQFF. CDR3 nucleotides: TGTGCCAGCAGTTTAAGGACCCCGGCCAATGAGCAGTTCTTC.

This clone was seen only a few times. The V gene is TRBV5-1, the J gene TRBJ1-1, with TRBD1 as a possible D gene (5 bases). The CDR3 is 15 residues long. Looked up from germline, CDR1 is SGHRS and CDR2 is YFSETQ. V was shortened by 0 bases and J by 1 base, with 10 bases between the two germline ends. Written as DNA, the CDR3 is TGCGCCAGCAGCTTGGATTTAACAGGGAACACTGAAGCTTTCTTT. Protein: CASSLDLTGNTEAFF.

On this clone itself: This specimen includes other DNA sequences encoding the same CDR3. This chain joins TRBV28 and TRBJ2-5, with 10 bases fitting TRBD1. This CDR3 has 14 residues. Germline CDR1 is MDHEN and CDR2 is SYDVKM. The ends lost 6 bases at V and 5 bases at J; junction bases unmatched: 6. CDR3 bases: TGTGCCAGCAGCCGCGACAGGGGGCTGGAGACCCAGTACTTC. Residues: CASSRDRGLETQYF.

This clone appeared once. The rearrangement links TRBV30 to TRBJ2-5; 9 positions agree with TRBD1. The germline V gene has CDR1 GTSNPN and CDR2 SVGIG (reference sequence). The CDR3 covers 13 residues. The junction had 6 bases not matched to a gene; V was cut back by 6 bases and J by 4 bases. The CDR3 DNA is TGTGCCTGCCACAGGGGGCATCGAGAGACCCAGTACTTC. It is translated as CACHRGHRETQYF. The whole variable domain, filled in from reference TRBV30 and TRBJ2-5, reads SQTIHQWPATLVQPVGSPLSLECTVEGTSNPNLYWYRQAAGRGLQLLFYSVGIGQISSEVPQNLSASRPQDRQFILSSKKLLLSDSGFYLCACHRGHRETQYFGPGTRLLVL.

The chain recombines TRBV4-1 with TRBJ2-7; possibly TRBD1 for D (6 bases). This CDR3 is built from 13 residues. The germline gives CDR1 MGHRA, CDR2 YSYEKL. The V and J ends lost 4 bases and 5 bases respectively, with 12 bases between them. The CDR3 reads CASSPSGVHEQYF. The CDR3 DNA is TGCGCCAGCAGCCCCTCAGGGGTCCACGAGCAGTACTTC.

The CDR3 reads CASSVYTEAFF. The CDR3 DNA is TGTGCCAGCAGCGTATACACTGAAGCTTTCTTT. This chain links TRBV6-6 with TRBJ1-1; D remains unclear. Per germline, CDR1 MNHNY and CDR2 SVGAGI (reference sequence). The CDR3 runs 11 residues. The V gene lost 6 bases and the J gene lost 3 bases, with 5 bases spanning the gap.

A word on this clone: The sample holds other DNA sequences that translate to the same CDR3. This rearrangement joins TRBV19 to TRBJ2-7; D possibly corresponds to TRBD2 (6 bases). Trimming took 3 bases from V and 7 from J, leaving 13 bases between them. CDR1 is LNHDA, CDR2 SQIVND, per germline (reference sequence). CDR3 length equals 13 residues. In nucleotides, the CDR3 is TGTGCCAGTAGTATCCGGGACTCGGGGGAGCAGTACTTC. Translation: CASSIRDSGEQYF.

The chain has TRBV30 and TRBJ1-1; 11 bases are shared with TRBD1. The V segment lost 1 base and the J segment 5 bases; nucleotides outside the gene matches: 9. The CDR3 sequence is 16 residues long. Germline CDR1 GTSNPN, CDR2 SVGIG (reference sequence). CDR3 protein: CAWSGTGGPNGTEAFF. The CDR3 DNA reads as TGTGCCTGGAGTGGGACAGGGGGCCCTAACGGGACTGAAGCTTTCTTT.

This clone was seen more than once but under ten times. Other DNA sequences in this specimen translate into the identical CDR3. The chain carries TRBV4-1 and TRBJ1-1; 8 bases line up with TRBD1. V lost 0 bases to trimming and J lost 4 bases; unmatched junction nucleotides: 1. The CDR3 length is 14 residues. CDR1 is MGHRA and CDR2 is YSYEKL in the germline V gene. CDR3 protein: CASSQDRGRTEAFF. The CDR3 DNA is TGCGCCAGCAGCCAAGACAGGGGGCGCACTGAAGCTTTCTTT.

CDR3 nucleotides: TGTGCCAGCAGTTGGGACGGAGGACCCGGGGAGCTGTTTTTT. Its translation: CASSWDGGPGELFF. The chain is built from TRBV7-9 and TRBJ2-2; D might be TRBD1 or TRBD2, each matching 5 bases. V was clipped by 6 bases and J by 6 bases, with 14 bases between them. The CDR3 sequence is 14 residues long. In germline, CDR1 is SEHNR, CDR2 FQNEAQ (reference sequence).